This entry lists 32 T cell receptor beta chains sequenced from one sample in a study of blood T cell repertoires in COVID-19. Only in-frame clones appear in the TCRdb table, and some are missing; sequencing was by immunoSEQ multiplex PCR. The sample yields about 320,000 clones, 75% to 90% seen once. The sample consisted of PBMCs or T cells enriched from blood (not recorded which). These TCRs come from a man in his 60s who had recovered from COVID-19.

The V call is TRBV5-4, the J call TRBJ2-3; D gene ambiguous. In germline, CDR1 is SGHNT, CDR2 YYREEE (reference sequence). This CDR3 is 14 amino acids long. Trimming left V 2 bases short and J 0 bases short, with 7 bases between. CDR3 amino acids: CASSFASSTDTQYF. CDR3 nucleotides: TGTGCCAGCAGCTTCGCTAGTAGCACAGATACGCAGTATTTT.

CDR3 DNA: TGTGCCAGCAGTCAATACAGGGGGCTCGACTACGAGCAGTACTTC. Translated, it gives CASSQYRGLDYEQYF. The chain joins TRBV7-3 to TRBJ2-7; 9 nucleotides match TRBD1. V lost 6 bases and J lost 3; bases outside the gene matches: 9. The CDR3 sequence is 15 residues long. The germline gives CDR1 SGHTA, CDR2 FQGTGA.

The table lists this clone with a count of one. CDR3: CASSRNRESLYNEQFF. The CDR3, as DNA: TGTGCCAGCAGTCGAAACAGGGAGTCTCTTTACAATGAGCAGTTCTTC. The genes are TRBV6-6 and TRBJ2-1; D is possibly TRBD1 (6 bases). Germline CDR1 is MNHNY and CDR2 is SVGAGI (reference sequence). CDR3 size: 16 residues. The V end was cut by 5 bases, the J end by 4 bases, with 18 bases between.

The rearrangement uses TRBV24-1 and TRBJ1-1, with 7 bases matching TRBD1. This CDR3 region has 15 residues. The J segment lost 1 base and the V segment lost 2 bases, leaving 3 bases of the junction unmatched. The germline gives CDR1 KGHDR, CDR2 SFDVKD. The CDR3 bases are TGTGCCACCAGTGATTCTAACAGGGGGAACACTGAAGCTTTCTTT. Residues: CATSDSNRGNTEAFF.

This clone has just one count. The gene calls are TRBV7-9 and TRBJ2-1; 8 positions agree with TRBD2. There are 15 residues in the CDR3. CDR1 and CDR2 from the germline V gene are SEHNR and FQNEAQ (reference sequence). With V trimmed by 3 bases and J by 5 bases, 6 bases remained unmatched. CDR3 residues: CASSFFLAGHNEQFF. CDR3 in DNA: TGTGCCAGCAGCTTCTTTCTAGCGGGTCACAATGAGCAGTTCTTC.

The chain joins TRBV9 to TRBJ2-1, with TRBD1 matching over 8 bases. The V segment lost 0 bases and the J segment 7 bases; nucleotides outside the gene matches: 9. Germline CDR1 reads SGDLS; CDR2 reads YYNGEE. The CDR3 is 16 amino acids. DNA for the CDR3: TGTGCCAGCAGCGTAGCCTCCCCGCACAGGGGGAATGAGCAGTTCTTC. Protein: CASSVASPHRGNEQFF.

This clone was detected only a few times. The chain is built from TRBV15 and TRBJ1-4; 7 bases align to TRBD1. Germline V lookup: CDR1 LNHNV, CDR2 YYDKDF (reference sequence). The J segment lost 7 bases and the V segment lost 4 bases, leaving 6 bases of the junction unmatched. The CDR3 is 14 residues long. This CDR3 reads CATSTRQGGEKLFF. The CDR3 nucleotides are TGTGCCACCAGCACGAGACAGGGAGGTGAAAAACTGTTTTTT.

The genes are TRBV2 and TRBJ2-7; maybe TRBD2 (5 bases). The V end lost 7 bases, the J end lost 0 bases, and 7 bases lay between the germline ends. The CDR3 loop spans 12 amino acids. Per the germline V gene, CDR1 is SNHLY and CDR2 is FYNNEI. CDR3 DNA sequence: TGTGCCAGCACCGGGAACTCCTACGAGCAGTACTTC. Translating gives CASTGNSYEQYF.

The V gene is TRBV9, the J gene TRBJ2-1; a possible D gene is TRBD1 (5 bases). V shed 1 base and J shed 5 bases, with 13 bases lying between them. CDR3 size: 15 residues. Germline V gives CDR1 SGDLS, CDR2 YYNGEE. The CDR3 region has the DNA TGTGCCAGCAGCGTACAAGTGACAGCGAACAATGAGCAGTTCTTC. Its protein is CASSVQVTANNEQFF.

V usage is TRBV18 and J usage is TRBJ1-1; 8 bases match TRBD1. J was trimmed by 0 bases and V by 5 bases; bases with no gene match: 2. The CDR3 loop spans 14 amino acids. Germline V gene sequence: CDR1 KGHSH, CDR2 LQKENI. Written as DNA, the CDR3 is TGTGCCAGCTCAATGGGACAGGTGAACACTGAAGCTTTCTTT. Encoded protein: CASSMGQVNTEAFF.

The chain combines TRBV3-1 (or the pseudogene TRBV3-2) with TRBJ2-7, with TRBD2 matching 8 bases. The CDR3 covers 15 residues. After removal of 1 base from V and 3 bases from J, the junction contained 5 bases not matched to a gene. The germline CDR1 and CDR2 sequences are LGHDT and YNNKEL (reference sequence). CDR3 DNA sequence: TGTGCCAGCAGCCAAGTGAAAGCGGGGGACTACGAGCAGTACTTC. It encodes CASSQVKAGDYEQYF.

The J gene is TRBJ1-3, the V gene TRBV7-2, with TRBD1 matching 8 bases. The CDR3 loop spans 15 amino acids. Germline V gene data show CDR1 as SGHTA and CDR2 as FQGNSA. V shed 5 bases and J 1 base; nucleotides not matched to a gene: 4. The CDR3 reads CASSPDRVSGNTIYF. The CDR3 DNA reads TGTGCCAGCAGCCCGGACAGGGTATCTGGAAACACCATATATTTT.

The chain has TRBV12-3 or TRBV12-4 and TRBJ1-1; 8 bases are shared with TRBD1. V shed 7 bases, J shed 10 bases, and the junction held 5 bases outside the gene matches. The CDR3 loop spans 11 amino acids. The DNA of the CDR3 is TGTGCCAGCAACCAGGGGGCCTCAGCTTTCTTT. As protein: CASNQGASAFF.

V and J are TRBV7-2 and TRBJ2-3; 7 positions agree with TRBD2. The CDR3 spans 15 residues. With 3 bases clipped from V and 5 bases from J, the junction kept 8 bases outside the gene matches. Germline assignment: CDR1 SGHTA and CDR2 FQGNSA. For the CDR3, the DNA is TGTGCCAGCAGCTTGGCAGCGGGATCGATAGATACGCAGTATTTT. This translates into CASSLAAGSIDTQYF.

This chain joins TRBV11-3 and TRBJ2-7; 14 bases are a match to TRBD2. The CDR3 totals 20 residues. The germline gives CDR1 SGHNT, CDR2 YENEEA. Trimming removed 1 base from V and 0 bases from J; junction bases left unmatched: 11. This CDR3 is CASSLVPGLAGEGSSYEQYF. CDR3 bases: TGTGCCAGCAGCTTAGTCCCGGGACTAGCGGGAGAGGGGAGCTCCTACGAGCAGTACTTC.

The V gene is TRBV5-4, the J gene TRBJ1-2; 10 bases are shared with TRBD1. Germline V gene lookup returns CDR1 SGHNT and CDR2 YYREEE (reference sequence). The junction had 3 bases not matched to a gene; V was cut back by 5 bases and J by 2 bases. The CDR3 extends over 14 amino acids. The CDR3 DNA sequence: TGTGCCAGCAGGACAGGGGGCGGAAACTATGGCTACACCTTC. Translated, it gives CASRTGGGNYGYTF. The whole variable domain, remainder taken from reference TRBV5-4 and TRBJ1-2, is ETGVTQSPTHLIKTRGQQVTLRCSSQSGHNTVSWYQQALGQGPQFIFQYYREEENGRGNFPPRFSGLQFPNYSSELNVNALELDDSALYLCASRTGGGNYGYTFGSGTRLTVV.

The V call is TRBV7-9, the J call TRBJ2-7; 9 nucleotides align to TRBD2. CDR1 and CDR2 from the germline V gene are SEHNR and FQNEAQ (reference sequence). V dropped 4 bases and J dropped 2; count of bases not matched to a gene: 6. This CDR3 is built from 15 residues. CDR3 amino acids: CASSSLAGLTYEQYF. The CDR3 bases are TGTGCCAGCAGCTCTCTAGCGGGACTAACCTACGAGCAGTACTTC. Based on the CDR3 plus reference TRBV7-9 and TRBJ2-7, the full variable domain is DTGVSQNPRHKITKRGQNVTFRCDPISEHNRLYWYRQTLGQGPEFLTYFQNEAQLEKSRLLSDRFSAERPKGSFSTLEIQRTEQGDSAMYLCASSSLAGLTYEQYFGPGTRLTVT.

This chain joins TRBV7-8 and TRBJ2-5, with 9 bases fitting TRBD2. CDR1 and CDR2 (germline): SGHVS, FQNEAQ. The V segment lost 4 bases and the J segment 5 bases; nucleotides outside the gene matches: 11. This CDR3 is 16 amino acids long. In nucleotides, the CDR3 is TGTGCCAGCAGCTCCCAACCCCTAGCGGGAACCGAGACCCAGTACTTC. It specifies CASSSQPLAGTETQYF.

This chain uses TRBV27 with TRBJ2-3; possible D gene TRBD2, 5 bases. The CDR3 has 14 amino acids. V was trimmed by 6 bases and J by 2 bases, leaving 12 bases between them. Germline CDR1 and CDR2: MNHEY and SMNVEV (reference sequence). CDR3 in DNA: TGTGCCAGCAGAGGAGGATCCCACACAGATACGCAGTATTTT. Translating gives CASRGGSHTDTQYF.

The V and J genes are TRBV14 and TRBJ2-1; weak D call: TRBD1 (5 bases). Trimming stripped 0 bases from V and 7 bases from J, with 19 bases between. The CDR3 is made up of 17 amino acids. Looked up from germline, CDR1 is SGHDN and CDR2 is FVKESK. CDR3 sequence: CASSQDWGRIVGNEQFF. The DNA for the CDR3 is TGTGCCAGCAGCCAAGATTGGGGCAGGATAGTAGGGAATGAGCAGTTCTTC.

The chain recombines TRBV29-1 with TRBJ1-1, with D possibly matching TRBD1 (5 bases). Germline V lookup: CDR1 SQVTM, CDR2 ANQGSEA. V shed 6 bases and J shed 1 base, with 15 bases lying between them. The CDR3 spans 14 residues. The CDR3 is CSVEGSAENTEAFF. The CDR3 DNA reads as TGCAGCGTGGAGGGGTCGGCTGAGAACACTGAAGCTTTCTTT.

The gene calls are TRBV20-1 and TRBJ2-1; no clear D. The CDR3 runs 11 residues. The germline V gene has CDR1 DFQATT and CDR2 SNEGSKA (reference sequence). V was pared by 0 bases and J by 10 bases, with 7 bases between. The CDR3 DNA is TGCAGTGCTAGAGAAGACTCCGAGCAGTTCTTC. Residues: CSAREDSEQFF.

The chain uses TRBV19 and TRBJ2-1; 8 bases align to TRBD2. Trimming took 10 bases from V and 9 from J; bases not matched to a gene: 14. Germline assignment: CDR1 LNHDA and CDR2 SQIVND (reference sequence). The CDR3 has 14 amino acids. CDR3: CATGTGTSRGEQFF. CDR3 nucleotides: TGTGCCACTGGAACCGGGACTAGTCGTGGTGAGCAGTTCTTC.

This chain links TRBV11-2 with TRBJ2-3, with TRBD1 identical over 11 bases. Germline-derived CDR1 and CDR2 are SGHAT and FQNNGV. The CDR3 spans 16 residues. With 5 bases clipped from V and 0 bases from J, the junction kept 4 bases outside the gene matches. The CDR3 here is CASSPGQGGSTDTQYF. The CDR3 coding sequence is TGTGCCAGCAGCCCGGGACAGGGGGGAAGCACAGATACGCAGTATTTT.

As concerns this clone: The sample holds other DNA sequences that translate to the same CDR3. The chain joins TRBV20-1 to TRBJ2-5; D remains ambiguous. V lost 6 bases to trimming and J lost 5 bases, with 7 bases between them. Germline V gene data show CDR1 as DFQATT and CDR2 as SNEGSKA (reference sequence). This CDR3 region has 10 residues. The CDR3 nucleotides read TGCAGTGCCGCGAGGGAGACCCAGTACTTC. It codes for CSAARETQYF.

This clone was counted once. The chain is built from TRBV11-2 and TRBJ2-2; 8 bases fit TRBD2. The CDR3 sequence is 15 residues long. V shed 2 bases and J 3 bases; nucleotides not matched to a gene: 2. Germline values: CDR1 SGHAT, CDR2 FQNNGV. CDR3 nucleotides: TGTGCCAGCAGCTTAACTAGCGGATACACCGGGGAGCTGTTTTTT. It encodes CASSLTSGYTGELFF. Combining the CDR3 with reference TRBV11-2 and TRBJ2-2 gives the whole variable domain EAGVAQSPRYKIIEKRQSVAFWCNPISGHATLYWYQQILGQGPKLLIQFQNNGVVDDSQLPKDRFSAERLKGVDSTLKIQPAKLEDSAVYLCASSLTSGYTGELFFGEGSRLTVL.

In its sample, this clone was seen once. V is TRBV5-4 and J is TRBJ2-5; TRBD2 is a possible D gene (6 bases). Trimming pared 7 bases from V and 5 bases from J, leaving 27 bases between. The length of the CDR3 is 17 residues. CDR1 is SGHNT, CDR2 YYREEE, per germline (reference sequence). This CDR3 is CASGRGNRGAFLETQYF. In nucleotides, the CDR3 is TGTGCCAGCGGCCGCGGGAACCGCGGGGCCTTCTTGGAGACCCAGTACTTC.

This rearrangement joins TRBV24-1 to TRBJ1-5; TRBD1 matches at 7 bases. Germline V lookup: CDR1 KGHDR, CDR2 SFDVKD. J was trimmed by 7 bases and V by 3 bases; bases with no gene match: 5. The CDR3 length is 14 residues. CDR3 amino acids: CATSDTGTAQPQHF. CDR3 in DNA: TGTGCCACCAGTGATACCGGGACAGCCCAGCCCCAGCATTTT.

The chain's CDR3 is CASSLNPPGLGTEAFF. CDR3 nucleotide sequence: TGTGCCAGCAGCTTAAACCCTCCGGGACTAGGCACTGAAGCTTTCTTT. V is TRBV7-3 and J is TRBJ1-1, with a possible D match to TRBD1 (5 bases). Looked up from germline, CDR1 is SGHTA and CDR2 is FQGTGA. The V and J ends lost 1 base and 4 bases respectively, with 16 bases between them. This CDR3 is built from 16 residues.

This clone was picked up a small number of times. The rearrangement links TRBV25-1 to TRBJ1-5, with D perhaps matching TRBD1 (6 bases). Germline V gene lookup returns CDR1 MGHDK and CDR2 SYGVNS. This CDR3 is 16 amino acids long. The ends were cut back, 6 bases at V and 5 bases at J, with 20 bases in the middle. The CDR3 loop reads CASRRRKTGGHQPQHF. The CDR3 DNA follows: TGTGCCAGCAGGAGGCGAAAGACAGGCGGACATCAGCCCCAGCATTTT.

This clone was detected only once. This chain uses TRBV25-1 with TRBJ2-3, with D perhaps TRBD1 (6 bases). CDR3 length: 14 amino acids. Germline CDR1 and CDR2: MGHDK and SYGVNS. The V end was cut by 3 bases, the J end by 6 bases, with 13 bases between. The CDR3 DNA is TGTGCCAGCAGTGATCCTACAGGGCCCGATACGCAGTATTTT. Protein product: CASSDPTGPDTQYF.

The gene calls are TRBV6-2 or TRBV6-3 and TRBJ1-2, with a tentative D call TRBD1 (5 bases). V lost 6 bases and J 6 bases, leaving 14 bases between the germline ends. This CDR3 is built from 13 residues. Germline CDR1 reads MNHEY; CDR2 reads SVGEGT. The CDR3 protein is CASSLIGGDGYTF. CDR3 sequence (DNA): TGTGCCAGCAGCTTAATCGGGGGGGATGGCTACACCTTC.